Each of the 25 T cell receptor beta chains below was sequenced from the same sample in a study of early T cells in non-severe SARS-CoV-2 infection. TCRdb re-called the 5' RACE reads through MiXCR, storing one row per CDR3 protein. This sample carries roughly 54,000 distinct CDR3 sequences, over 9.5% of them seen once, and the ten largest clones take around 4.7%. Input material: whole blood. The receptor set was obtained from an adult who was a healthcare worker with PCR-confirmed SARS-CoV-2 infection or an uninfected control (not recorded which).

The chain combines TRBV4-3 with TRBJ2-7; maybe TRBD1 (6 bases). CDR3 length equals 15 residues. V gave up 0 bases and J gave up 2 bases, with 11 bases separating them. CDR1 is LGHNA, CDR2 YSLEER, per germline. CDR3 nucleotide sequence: TGCGCCAGCAGCCAAGACCCGACAGGCACCTACGAGCAGTACTTC. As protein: CASSQDPTGTYEQYF.

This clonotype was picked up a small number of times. The DNA of the CDR3 is TGCAGCGTTGGGCGGGGGACTAGCACAGATACGCAGTATTTT. Its protein product is CSVGRGTSTDTQYF. The chain carries TRBV29-1 and TRBJ2-3, with 7 bases fitting TRBD2. The CDR3 consists of 14 residues. The trim removed 4 bases at V and 0 bases at J, leaving 4 bases unmatched. CDR1 is SQVTM, CDR2 ANQGSEA, per germline.

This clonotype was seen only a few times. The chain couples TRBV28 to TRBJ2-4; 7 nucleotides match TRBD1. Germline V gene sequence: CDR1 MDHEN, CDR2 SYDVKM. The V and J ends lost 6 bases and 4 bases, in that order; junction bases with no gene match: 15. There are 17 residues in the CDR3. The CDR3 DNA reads TGTGCCAGCAGGCCCGGGACAGTCCAACTCGATAAAAACATTCAGTACTTC. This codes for CASRPGTVQLDKNIQYF.

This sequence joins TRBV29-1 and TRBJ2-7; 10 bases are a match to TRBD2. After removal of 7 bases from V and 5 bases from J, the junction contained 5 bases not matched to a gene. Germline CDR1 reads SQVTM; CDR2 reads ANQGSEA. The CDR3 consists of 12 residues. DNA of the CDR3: TGCAGCGCTGGTACTAGCGGGGACGAGCAGTACTTC. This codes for CSAGTSGDEQYF.

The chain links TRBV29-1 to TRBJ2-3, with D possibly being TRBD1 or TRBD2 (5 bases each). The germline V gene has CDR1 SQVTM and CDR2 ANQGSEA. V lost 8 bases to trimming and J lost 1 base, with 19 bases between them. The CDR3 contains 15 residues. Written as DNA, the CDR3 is TGCAGCTTCTCACCGGGACGCCCTGGCACAGATACGCAGTATTTT. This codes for CSFSPGRPGTDTQYF.

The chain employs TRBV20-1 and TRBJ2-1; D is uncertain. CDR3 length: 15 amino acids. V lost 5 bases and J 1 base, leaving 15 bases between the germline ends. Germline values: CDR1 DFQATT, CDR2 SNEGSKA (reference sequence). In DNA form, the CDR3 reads TGCAGTGCTTACGACTCCTCACTTTCCTACAATGAGCAGTTCTTC. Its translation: CSAYDSSLSYNEQFF.

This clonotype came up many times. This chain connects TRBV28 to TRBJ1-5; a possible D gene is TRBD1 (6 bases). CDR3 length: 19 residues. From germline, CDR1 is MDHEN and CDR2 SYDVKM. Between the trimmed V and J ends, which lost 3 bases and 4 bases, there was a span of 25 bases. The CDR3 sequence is CASSLEPRGPLTTNQPQHF. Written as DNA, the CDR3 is TGTGCCAGCAGTTTGGAGCCCAGGGGTCCCCTCACAACTAATCAGCCCCAGCATTTT.

CDR3 loop: CASSLNAGLSGANVLTF. The CDR3 DNA sequence: TGTGCCAGCAGCTTAAATGCGGGACTCTCTGGGGCCAACGTCCTGACTTTC. The genes are TRBV7-3 and TRBJ2-6; tentative D call: TRBD2 (6 bases). The CDR3 is 17 residues long. Germline lookup yields CDR1 SGHTA and CDR2 FQGTGA. V was cut by 1 base and J by 0 bases, with 10 bases left in between.

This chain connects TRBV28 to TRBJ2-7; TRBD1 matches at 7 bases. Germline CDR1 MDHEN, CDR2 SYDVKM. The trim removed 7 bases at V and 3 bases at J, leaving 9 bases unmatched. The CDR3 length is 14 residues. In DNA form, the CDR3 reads TGTGCCAGCAAGCGAAGGACAGGAGACTACGAGCAGTACTTC. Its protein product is CASKRRTGDYEQYF.

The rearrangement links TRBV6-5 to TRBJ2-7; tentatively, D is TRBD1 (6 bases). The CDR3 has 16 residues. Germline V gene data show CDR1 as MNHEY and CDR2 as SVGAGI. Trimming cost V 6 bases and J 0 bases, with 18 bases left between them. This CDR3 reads CASSQGSGASSYEQYF. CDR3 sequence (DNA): TGTGCCAGCAGCCAGGGGTCAGGGGCGAGCTCCTACGAGCAGTACTTC.

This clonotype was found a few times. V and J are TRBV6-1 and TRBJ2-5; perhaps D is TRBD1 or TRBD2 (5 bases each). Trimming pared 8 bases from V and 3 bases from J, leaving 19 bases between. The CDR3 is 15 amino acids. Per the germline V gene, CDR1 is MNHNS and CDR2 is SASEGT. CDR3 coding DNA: TGTGCCAGCGCCGGGGTTGACGAGGGGAAAGAGACCCAGTACTTC. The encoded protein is CASAGVDEGKETQYF.

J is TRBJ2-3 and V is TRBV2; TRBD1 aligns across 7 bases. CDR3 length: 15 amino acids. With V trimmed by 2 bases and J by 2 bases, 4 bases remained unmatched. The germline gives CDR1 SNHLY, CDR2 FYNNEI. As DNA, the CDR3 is TGTGCCAGCAGTGAAAAGACAGGGCACACAGATACGCAGTATTTT. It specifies CASSEKTGHTDTQYF.

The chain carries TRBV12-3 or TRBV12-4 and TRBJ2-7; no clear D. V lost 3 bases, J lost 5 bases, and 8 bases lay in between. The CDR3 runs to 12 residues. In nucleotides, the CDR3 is TGTGCCAGCAGTTTTTTGAGCCACGAGCAGTACTTC. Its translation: CASSFLSHEQYF.

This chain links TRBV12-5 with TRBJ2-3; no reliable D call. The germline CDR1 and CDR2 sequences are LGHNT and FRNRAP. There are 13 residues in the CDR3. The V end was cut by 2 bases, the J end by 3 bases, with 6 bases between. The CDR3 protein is CASGLSMTDTQYF. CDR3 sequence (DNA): TGTGCTAGTGGTTTGTCAATGACAGATACGCAGTATTTT.

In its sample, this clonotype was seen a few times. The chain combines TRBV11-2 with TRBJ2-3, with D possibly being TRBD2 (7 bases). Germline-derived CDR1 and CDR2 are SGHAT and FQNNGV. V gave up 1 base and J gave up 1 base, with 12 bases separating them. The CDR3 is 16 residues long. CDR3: CASSLVRGQGTDTQYF. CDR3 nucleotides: TGTGCCAGCAGCTTAGTGCGGGGGCAGGGCACAGATACGCAGTATTTT.

CDR3 nucleotide sequence: TGTGCCAGCACCCTCGGACAGACTGAAGCTTTCTTT. Translation: CASTLGQTEAFF. V gene TRBV6-2 or TRBV6-3 combines with J gene TRBJ1-1, with D possibly being TRBD1 (6 bases). This CDR3 region has 12 residues. V lost 7 bases and J lost 5, with 11 bases in between. Germline V gene data show CDR1 as MNHEY and CDR2 as SVGEGT.

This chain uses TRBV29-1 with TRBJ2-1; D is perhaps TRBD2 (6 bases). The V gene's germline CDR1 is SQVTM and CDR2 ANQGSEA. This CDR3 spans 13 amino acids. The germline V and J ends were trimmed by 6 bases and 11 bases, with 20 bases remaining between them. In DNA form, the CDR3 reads TGCAGCGTCACCTCCCTGGAGGGTGATAAGCAGTTCTTC. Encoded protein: CSVTSLEGDKQFF.

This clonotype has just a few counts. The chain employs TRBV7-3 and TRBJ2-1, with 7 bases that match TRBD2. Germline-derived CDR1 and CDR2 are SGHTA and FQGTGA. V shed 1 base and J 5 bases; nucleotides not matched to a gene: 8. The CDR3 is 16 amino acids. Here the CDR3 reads CASSLRSGLGNNEQFF. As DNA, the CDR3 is TGTGCCAGCAGCTTAAGATCAGGACTAGGAAACAATGAGCAGTTCTTC.

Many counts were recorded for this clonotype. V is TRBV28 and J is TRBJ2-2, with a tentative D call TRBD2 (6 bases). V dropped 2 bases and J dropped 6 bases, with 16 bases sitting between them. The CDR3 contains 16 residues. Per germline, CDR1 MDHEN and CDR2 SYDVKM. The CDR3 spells CASSLQDGGRSGELFF. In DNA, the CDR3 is TGTGCCAGCAGTTTACAGGACGGGGGAAGGTCCGGGGAGCTGTTTTTT.

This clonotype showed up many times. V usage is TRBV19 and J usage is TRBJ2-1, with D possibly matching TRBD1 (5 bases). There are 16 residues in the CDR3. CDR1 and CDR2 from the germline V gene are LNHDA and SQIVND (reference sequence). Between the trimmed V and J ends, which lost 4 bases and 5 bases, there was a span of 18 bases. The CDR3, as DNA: TGTGCCAGTAGTACCGACCGACAGTGGATGCACAATGAGCAGTTCTTC. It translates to CASSTDRQWMHNEQFF.

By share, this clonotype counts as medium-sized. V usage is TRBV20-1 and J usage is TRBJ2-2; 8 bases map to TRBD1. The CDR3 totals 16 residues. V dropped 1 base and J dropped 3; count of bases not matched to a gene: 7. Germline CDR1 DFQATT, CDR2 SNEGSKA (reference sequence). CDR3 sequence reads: CSARALGTGDTGELFF. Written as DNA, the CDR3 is TGCAGTGCTAGAGCGCTCGGGACAGGTGACACCGGGGAGCTGTTTTTT.

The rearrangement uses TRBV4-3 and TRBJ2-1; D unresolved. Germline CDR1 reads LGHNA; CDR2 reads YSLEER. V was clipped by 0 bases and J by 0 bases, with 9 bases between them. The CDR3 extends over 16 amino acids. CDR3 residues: CASSQDTTSSYNEQFF. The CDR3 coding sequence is TGCGCCAGCAGCCAAGATACCACGAGCTCCTACAATGAGCAGTTCTTC.

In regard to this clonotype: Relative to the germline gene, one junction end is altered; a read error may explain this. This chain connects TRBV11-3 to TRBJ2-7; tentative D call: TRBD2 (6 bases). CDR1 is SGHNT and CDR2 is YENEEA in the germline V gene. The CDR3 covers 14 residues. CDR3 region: CVSSSGGSTYEQYF. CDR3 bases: TGTGTCAGCAGCTCCGGAGGGTCGACCTACGAGCAGTACTTC.

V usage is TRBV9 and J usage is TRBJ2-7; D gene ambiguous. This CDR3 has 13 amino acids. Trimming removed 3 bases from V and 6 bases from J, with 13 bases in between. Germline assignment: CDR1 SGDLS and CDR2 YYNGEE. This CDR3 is CASSERLSGEQYF. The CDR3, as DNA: TGTGCCAGCAGCGAGAGACTTTCGGGCGAGCAGTACTTC. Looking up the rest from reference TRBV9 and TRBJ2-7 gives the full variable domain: DSGVTQTPKHLITATGQRVTLRCSPRSGDLSVYWYQQSLDQGLQFLIQYYNGEERAKGNILERFSAQQFPDLHSELNLSSLELGDSALYFCASSERLSGEQYFGPGTRLTVT.

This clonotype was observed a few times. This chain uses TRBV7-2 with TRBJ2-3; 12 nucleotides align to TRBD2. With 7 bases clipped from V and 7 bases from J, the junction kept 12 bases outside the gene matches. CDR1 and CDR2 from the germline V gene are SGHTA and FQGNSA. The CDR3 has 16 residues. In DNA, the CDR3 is TGTGCCAGCACCCCGGGGGCTAGCGGGAGGGGAAATACGCAGTATTTT. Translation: CASTPGASGRGNTQYF. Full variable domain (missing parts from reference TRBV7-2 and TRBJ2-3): GAGVSQSPSNKVTEKGKDVELRCDPISGHTALYWYRQSLGQGLEFLIYFQGNSAPDKSGLPSDRFSAERTGGSVSTLTIQRTQQEDSAVYLCASTPGASGRGNTQYFGPGTRLTVL.